A single sample gave rise to the 27 T cell receptor beta chains below, sequenced in a study of OX40 agonist ivuxolimab in advanced cancers. TCRdb's table, derived via immunoSEQ multiplex PCR, lists solely in-frame clones and lacks some. In the table there are some 150,000 clones, 90% to 95% of which are singletons. Sequenced here: CD4+ or CD8+ T cells sorted from blood, sampled in a trial of the OX40 agonist ivuxolimab. Receptors originate from an adult with an advanced solid tumor such as melanoma, head and neck, liver or kidney cancer.

The rearrangement links TRBV18 to TRBJ2-7, with 13 bases lining up with TRBD2. The CDR3 is 18 amino acids. CDR1 and CDR2 (germline): KGHSH, LQKENI. With 1 base clipped from V and 0 bases from J, the junction kept 6 bases outside the gene matches. CDR3 nucleotides: TGTGCCAGCTCACCACGGGGGACTAGCGGGACCCGCTCCTACGAGCAGTACTTC. Amino acids: CASSPRGTSGTRSYEQYF.

The rearrangement links TRBV7-2 to TRBJ2-3; the match to TRBD2 covers 12 bases. The CDR3 covers 16 residues. CDR1 and CDR2 (germline): SGHTA, FQGNSA. Losses at the gene ends were 4 bases for V and 4 bases for J; bases not matched to a gene: 6. The CDR3 protein is CASSSQLAGGADTQYF. CDR3 DNA sequence: TGTGCCAGCAGCTCGCAACTAGCGGGAGGAGCAGATACGCAGTATTTT.

A single count supports this clone. The chain recombines TRBV7-2 with TRBJ1-1; 8 bases line up with TRBD1. The germline V gene encodes CDR1 SGHTA and CDR2 FQGNSA. The V and J ends lost 5 bases and 0 bases, in that order; junction bases with no gene match: 5. The CDR3 covers 15 residues. Here the CDR3 DNA reads TGTGCCAGCAGCCCCGGGACAGGATTGAACACTGAAGCTTTCTTT. As protein: CASSPGTGLNTEAFF.

The chain carries TRBV4-3 and TRBJ2-5; either TRBD1 or TRBD2 may supply D (5 bases each). The V gene's germline CDR1 is LGHNA and CDR2 YSLEER. The CDR3 is 16 residues long. V shed 4 bases and J shed 5 bases, with 20 bases lying between them. As DNA, the CDR3 is TGCGCCAGCAGCCCGGGGCCAGGGCCAGGATCGGAGACCCAGTACTTC. Its protein is CASSPGPGPGSETQYF.

The rearrangement links TRBV7-9 to TRBJ2-2; D unresolved. The CDR3 consists of 14 residues. The germline V gene has CDR1 SEHNR and CDR2 FQNEAQ (reference sequence). V was trimmed by 5 bases and J by 8 bases, leaving 15 bases between them. CDR3 sequence (DNA): TGTGCCAGCAGCCGCCGCCCGGGCGCGGGGGAGCTGTTTTTT. Residues: CASSRRPGAGELFF.

The chain combines TRBV19 with TRBJ2-2; no reliable D call. The ends were cut back, 1 base at V and 4 bases at J, with 7 bases in the middle. Per germline, CDR1 LNHDA and CDR2 SQIVND (reference sequence). The CDR3 is 14 amino acids. CDR3 protein: CASSIGPGTGELFF. The CDR3 nucleotides read TGTGCCAGTAGTATAGGGCCGGGCACCGGGGAGCTGTTTTTT. Based on the CDR3 plus reference TRBV19 and TRBJ2-2, the full variable domain is DGGITQSPKYLFRKEGQNVTLSCEQNLNHDAMYWYRQDPGQGLRLIYYSQIVNDFQKGDIAEGYSVSREKKESFPLTVTSAQKNPTAFYLCASSIGPGTGELFFGEGSRLTVL.

The chain is built from TRBV19 and TRBJ1-2, with 7 bases fitting TRBD1. The trim removed 2 bases at V and 3 bases at J, leaving 6 bases unmatched. The CDR3 consists of 15 residues. Germline V gene sequence: CDR1 LNHDA, CDR2 SQIVND (reference sequence). CDR3 residues: CASSIRDRTHYGYTF. In DNA form, the CDR3 reads TGTGCCAGTAGTATACGGGACAGAACGCACTATGGCTACACCTTC.

The chain is built from TRBV7-2 and TRBJ1-2; 10 bases fit TRBD1. J lost 5 bases, V lost 4 bases, and 7 bases had no gene match. Germline V CDR1 and CDR2: SGHTA, FQGNSA. This CDR3 has 15 residues. DNA for the CDR3: TGTGCCAGCAGCTGGGGACAGGGGAAGGGGTATGGCTACACCTTC. This codes for CASSWGQGKGYGYTF.

The chain carries TRBV7-2 and TRBJ2-6, with a possible D match to TRBD1 (6 bases). Trimming shortened V by 5 bases and J by 3 bases, and 11 bases separated the two germline ends. The CDR3 has 15 amino acids. The V gene's germline CDR1 is SGHTA and CDR2 FQGNSA. For the CDR3, the DNA is TGTGCCAGCAGCGTACAGGGAAGTGGGGCCAACGTCCTGACTTTC. Its translation: CASSVQGSGANVLTF.

This clone was observed a handful of times. This chain joins TRBV7-8 and TRBJ1-2; D gene uncertain. V gave up 5 bases and J gave up 8 bases, with 18 bases separating them. The length of the CDR3 is 14 residues. Looked up from germline, CDR1 is SGHVS and CDR2 is FQNEAQ. This chain's CDR3 is CASSPRTGTNGYTF. The CDR3 DNA reads TGTGCCAGCAGCCCTAGGACGGGAACGAACGGCTACACCTTC. The complete variable domain, with remaining parts taken from reference TRBV7-8 and TRBJ1-2, reads GAGVSQSPRYKVAKRGQDVALRCDPISGHVSLFWYQQALGQGPEFLTYFQNEAQLDKSGLPSDRFFAERPEGSVSTLKIQRTQQEDSAVYLCASSPRTGTNGYTFGSGTRLTVV.

V usage is TRBV21-1 and J usage is TRBJ2-1; the DNA was not compared with TRBD2, the D call given in the table. TRBV21-1 is flagged as a pseudogene. The CDR3 loop spans 21 amino acids. CDR3 sequence reads: CASSKYGSGTSGARTHNEQFF. The CDR3 nucleotides read TGTGCCAGCAGCAAATATGGGTCGGGGACTAGCGGGGCCCGTACACACAATGAGCAGTTCTTC.

The chain carries TRBV18 and TRBJ1-1; D perhaps matches TRBD1 (5 bases). The length of the CDR3 is 12 residues. Germline V CDR1 and CDR2: KGHSH, LQKENI. Trimming shortened V by 0 bases and J by 8 bases, and 7 bases separated the two germline ends. The CDR3 DNA reads as TGTGCCAGCTCACCACCGGGGGGGGAAGCTTTCTTT. Translation gives CASSPPGGEAFF.

The rearrangement uses TRBV7-9 and TRBJ1-1; tentative D call: TRBD1 (6 bases). Trimming removed 6 bases at V and 2 bases at J, with 19 bases between. Germline V gene sequence: CDR1 SEHNR, CDR2 FQNEAQ (reference sequence). The CDR3 is 16 amino acids. The CDR3 sequence: CASSFSVGHVNTEAFF. The CDR3 coding sequence is TGTGCCAGCAGTTTCTCCGTGGGACACGTCAACACTGAAGCTTTCTTT.

The chain joins TRBV10-1 to TRBJ2-3; 11 bases align to TRBD2. J was trimmed by 0 bases and V by 6 bases; bases with no gene match: 8. The germline gives CDR1 WNHNN, CDR2 SYGVQD (reference sequence). This CDR3 has 17 amino acids. The CDR3 here is CASSTRTSGLSTDTQYF. The DNA of the CDR3 is TGCGCCAGCAGCACACGGACTAGCGGGCTCAGCACAGATACGCAGTATTTT.

The rearrangement links TRBV6-5 to TRBJ2-1, with D possibly being TRBD2 (6 bases). Germline V gene sequence: CDR1 MNHEY, CDR2 SVGAGI. V lost 10 bases, J lost 7 bases, and 17 bases lay in between. The CDR3 runs 13 residues. The CDR3 sequence is CATLAEVGNEQFF. The DNA for the CDR3 is TGTGCCACCTTAGCGGAGGTGGGGAATGAGCAGTTCTTC.

The V and J genes are TRBV4-3 and TRBJ1-2; no reliable D call. Per germline, CDR1 LGHNA and CDR2 YSLEER. Trimming stripped 1 base from V and 8 bases from J, with 11 bases between. The CDR3 length is 13 residues. CDR3 sequence reads: CASSQAPASGYTF. CDR3 coding DNA: TGCGCCAGCAGCCAAGCCCCCGCCTCCGGCTACACCTTC.

The rearrangement links TRBV9 to TRBJ2-1, with 7 bases that match TRBD2. The V gene's germline CDR1 is SGDLS and CDR2 YYNGEE. Losses at the gene ends were 0 bases for V and 7 bases for J; bases not matched to a gene: 1. The CDR3 consists of 13 residues. The CDR3 DNA follows: TGTGCCAGCAGCGTAGACGGGGGGAATGAGCAGTTCTTC. Its protein product is CASSVDGGNEQFF.

V and J are TRBV5-8 and TRBJ1-2, with D possibly being TRBD1 (6 bases). CDR1 and CDR2 from the germline V gene are SGHTS and YDEGEE. The germline V and J ends were trimmed by 0 bases and 7 bases, with 10 bases remaining between them. The CDR3 is made up of 13 amino acids. In DNA, the CDR3 is TGTGCCAGCAGCTTGGATTGGGGGCGTGGCTACACCTTC. It yields the protein CASSLDWGRGYTF. Looking up the rest from reference TRBV5-8 and TRBJ1-2 gives the full variable domain: EAGVTQSPTHLIKTRGQQATLRCSPISGHTSVYWYQQALGLGLQFLLWYDEGEERNRGNFPPRFSGRQFPNYSSELNVNALELEDSALYLCASSLDWGRGYTFGSGTRLTVV.

The rearrangement joins TRBV20-1 to TRBJ2-4, with TRBD1 matching over 7 bases. CDR1 and CDR2 from the germline V gene are DFQATT and SNEGSKA (reference sequence). The V and J ends lost 6 bases and 6 bases, in that order; junction bases with no gene match: 2. The CDR3 consists of 11 residues. The CDR3 loop is CSAYRGNIQYF. The CDR3 nucleotides are TGCAGTGCATACAGGGGAAACATTCAGTACTTC.

The V call is TRBV7-2, the J call TRBJ2-6; D possibly uses TRBD1 or TRBD2 (5 bases each). The CDR3 runs 18 residues. Between the trimmed V and J ends, which lost 0 bases and 1 base, there was a span of 13 bases. Germline V gives CDR1 SGHTA, CDR2 FQGNSA. The CDR3 DNA reads TGTGCCAGCAGCTTAGCCCGTAGTGGGGGATCTGGGGCCAACGTCCTGACTTTC. It specifies CASSLARSGGSGANVLTF.

The J gene is TRBJ1-1, the V gene TRBV10-3; D remains ambiguous. The CDR3 sequence is 13 residues long. Between the trimmed V and J ends, which lost 4 bases and 3 bases, there was a span of 9 bases. From germline, CDR1 is ENHRY and CDR2 SYGVKD. The CDR3 DNA reads TGTGCCATCAGTGCTGGGCGGGACACTGAAGCTTTCTTT. Encoded protein: CAISAGRDTEAFF.

The CDR3 loop reads CASSLGRGANYGYTF. CDR3 sequence (DNA): TGTGCCAGCAGCTTAGGGCGGGGGGCTAACTATGGCTACACCTTC. V gene TRBV7-8 combines with J gene TRBJ1-2, with TRBD1 as a possible D gene (5 bases). In germline, CDR1 is SGHVS, CDR2 FQNEAQ. Trimming cost V 1 base and J 0 bases, with 9 bases left between them. The CDR3 is made up of 15 amino acids.

This clone was detected a few times. The chain links TRBV5-4 to TRBJ2-1, with D tentatively TRBD2 (6 bases). Trimming took off 1 base at V and 1 base at J, with 6 bases between the two ends. CDR1 and CDR2 from the germline V gene are SGHNT and YYREEE (reference sequence). CDR3 size: 14 residues. The CDR3 protein is CASSLRGSYNEQFF. The DNA of the CDR3 is TGTGCCAGCAGCTTGCGGGGGTCCTACAATGAGCAGTTCTTC.

This sequence joins TRBV28 and TRBJ1-6; D unresolved. The V and J ends lost 5 bases and 0 bases respectively, with 20 bases between them. Germline V gene data show CDR1 as MDHEN and CDR2 as SYDVKM. The CDR3 contains 19 residues. CDR3 amino acids: CASSVPLVPYGSYNSPLHF. CDR3 DNA sequence: TGTGCCAGCAGTGTACCACTGGTCCCCTACGGCTCCTATAATTCACCCCTCCACTTT.

The chain is built from TRBV5-1 and TRBJ1-1; no firm D call. The V and J ends lost 0 bases and 1 base respectively, with 7 bases between them. The CDR3 is made up of 14 amino acids. Germline CDR1 SGHRS, CDR2 YFSETQ. The chain's CDR3 is CASSLVVGNTEAFF. The CDR3 nucleotides are TGCGCCAGCAGCTTGGTGGTGGGGAACACTGAAGCTTTCTTT.

The chain combines TRBV19 with TRBJ1-4; 7 positions match TRBD1. The CDR3 runs 17 residues. Germline CDR1 reads LNHDA; CDR2 reads SQIVND (reference sequence). The V and J ends lost 3 bases and 2 bases, in that order; junction bases with no gene match: 9. In DNA, the CDR3 is TGTGCCAGTAGTATGGGGCATAAAGGGGGCACTAATGAAAAACTGTTTTTT. Residues: CASSMGHKGGTNEKLFF.

The CDR3: CASSRGTGALNYGYTF. The CDR3 region has the DNA TGTGCCAGCAGCCGAGGGACAGGGGCGCTTAACTATGGCTACACCTTC. The chain employs TRBV27 and TRBJ1-2, with 10 bases identical to TRBD1. V shed 6 bases, J shed 1 base, and the junction held 8 bases outside the gene matches. CDR1 and CDR2 from the germline V gene are MNHEY and SMNVEV (reference sequence). This CDR3 spans 16 amino acids.